This note documents a single TCR beta chain sequence. At one end, the junction sequence differs from germline, possibly due to a read error. Assignments of participants to cohorts depended upon their own reported clinical history. Germline lookup yields CDR1 LGHDT and CDR2 YNNKEL (reference sequence). The CDR3 is made up of 12 amino acids. Authors' processing steps: Nucleated cell counts were estimated from reference gene primer amplification. Data came from immunoSEQ multiplex PCR; TCRdb stores just in-frame clones and leaves some out. The V and J calls and clone size were taken over from that table, and D and trimming were inferred from the DNA. The sample consists of some 300,000 clones, 88% of them appearing once. The sample is drawn from a study of blood T cell repertoires in COVID-19.

The J gene is TRBJ2-7, the V gene TRBV3-1 (or the pseudogene TRBV3-2); TRBD2 matches 8 bases. The sample consisted of PBMCs or T cells enriched from blood (not recorded which). This sequence originates from a woman in her sixties or seventies in a cohort exposed to, infected with or recovered from COVID-19 (not recorded which). The CDR3 coding sequence is TGTGCCAGCAGCCAGTTAGCCGGGACTAGTCTCTTC. It codes for CASSQLAGTSLF.